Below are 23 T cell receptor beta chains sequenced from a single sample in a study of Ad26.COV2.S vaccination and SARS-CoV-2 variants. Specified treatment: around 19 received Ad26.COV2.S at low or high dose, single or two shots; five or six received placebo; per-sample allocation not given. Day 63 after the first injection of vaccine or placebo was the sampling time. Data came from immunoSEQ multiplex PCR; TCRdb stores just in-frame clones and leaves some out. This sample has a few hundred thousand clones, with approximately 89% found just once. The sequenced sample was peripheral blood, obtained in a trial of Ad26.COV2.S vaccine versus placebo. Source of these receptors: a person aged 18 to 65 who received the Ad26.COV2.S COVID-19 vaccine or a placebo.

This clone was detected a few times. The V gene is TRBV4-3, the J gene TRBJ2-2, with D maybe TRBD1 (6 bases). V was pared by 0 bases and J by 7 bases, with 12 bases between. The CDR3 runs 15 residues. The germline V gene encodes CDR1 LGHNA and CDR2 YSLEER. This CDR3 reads CASSQEQGWGGELFF. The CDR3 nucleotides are TGCGCCAGCAGCCAAGAACAGGGATGGGGCGGGGAGCTGTTTTTT.

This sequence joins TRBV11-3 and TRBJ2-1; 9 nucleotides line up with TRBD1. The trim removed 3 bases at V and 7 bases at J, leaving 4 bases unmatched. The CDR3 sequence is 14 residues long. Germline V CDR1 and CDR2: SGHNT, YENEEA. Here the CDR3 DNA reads TGTGCCAGCAGCTTCGGGACAGGGATGAATGAGCAGTTCTTC. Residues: CASSFGTGMNEQFF.

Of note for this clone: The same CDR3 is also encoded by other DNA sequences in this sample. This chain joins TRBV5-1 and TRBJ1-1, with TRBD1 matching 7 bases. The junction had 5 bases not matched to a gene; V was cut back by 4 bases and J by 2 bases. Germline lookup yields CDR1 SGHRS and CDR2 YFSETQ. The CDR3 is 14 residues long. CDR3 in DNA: TGCGCCAGCAGCCCGGGACAGCCTAACACTGAAGCTTTCTTT. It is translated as CASSPGQPNTEAFF.

CDR3 region: CASSLGGSGQTAYGYTF. Here the CDR3 DNA reads TGTGCCAGCAGCTTAGGGGGGTCGGGACAGACAGCCTATGGCTACACCTTC. V gene TRBV7-2 combines with J gene TRBJ1-2; 7 positions agree with TRBD1. Germline V gene sequence: CDR1 SGHTA, CDR2 FQGNSA. This CDR3 has 17 amino acids. The V gene end was trimmed by 1 base and the J gene end by 4 bases; junction bases not matched to a gene: 12. Full variable domain (rest looked up from reference TRBV7-2 and TRBJ1-2): GAGVSQSPSNKVTEKGKDVELRCDPISGHTALYWYRQSLGQGLEFLIYFQGNSAPDKSGLPSDRFSAERTGGSVSTLTIQRTQQEDSAVYLCASSLGGSGQTAYGYTFGSGTRLTVV.

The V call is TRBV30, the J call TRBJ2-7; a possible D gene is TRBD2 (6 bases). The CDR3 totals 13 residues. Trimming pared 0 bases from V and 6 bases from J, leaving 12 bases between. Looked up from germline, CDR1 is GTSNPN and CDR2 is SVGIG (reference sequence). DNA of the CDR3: TGTGCCTGGAGTGTCGATGCGGGAACCGAGCAGTACTTC. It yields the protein CAWSVDAGTEQYF. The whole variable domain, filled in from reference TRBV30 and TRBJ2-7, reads SQTIHQWPATLVQPVGSPLSLECTVEGTSNPNLYWYRQAAGRGLQLLFYSVGIGQISSEVPQNLSASRPQDRQFILSSKKLLLSDSGFYLCAWSVDAGTEQYFGPGTRLTVT.

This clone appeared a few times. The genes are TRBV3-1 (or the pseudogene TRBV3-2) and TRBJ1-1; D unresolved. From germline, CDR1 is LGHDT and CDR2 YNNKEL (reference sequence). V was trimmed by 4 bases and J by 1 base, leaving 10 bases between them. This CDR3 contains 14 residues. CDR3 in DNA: TGTGCCAGCAGCCCCAAATTCGCGAACACTGAAGCTTTCTTT. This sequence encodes CASSPKFANTEAFF.

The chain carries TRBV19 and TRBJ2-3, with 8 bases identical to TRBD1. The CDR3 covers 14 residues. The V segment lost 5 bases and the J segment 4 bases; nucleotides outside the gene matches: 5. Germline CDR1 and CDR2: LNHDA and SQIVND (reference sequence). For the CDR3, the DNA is TGTGCCAGTAGTCCAGGGGGCGCCCCAGATACGCAGTATTTT. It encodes CASSPGGAPDTQYF.

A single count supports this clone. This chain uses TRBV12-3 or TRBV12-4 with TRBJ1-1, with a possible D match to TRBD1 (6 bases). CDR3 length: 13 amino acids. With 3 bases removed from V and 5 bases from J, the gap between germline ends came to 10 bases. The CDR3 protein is CASSFGGETEAFF. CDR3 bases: TGTGCCAGCAGTTTCGGGGGCGAGACTGAAGCTTTCTTT.

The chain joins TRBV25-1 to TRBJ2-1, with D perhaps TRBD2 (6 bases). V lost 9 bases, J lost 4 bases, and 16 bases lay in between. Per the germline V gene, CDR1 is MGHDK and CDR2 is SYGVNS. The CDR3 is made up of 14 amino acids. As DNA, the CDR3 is TGTGCCAGTCGGGCGGCGGGATCGTACAATGAGCAGTTCTTC. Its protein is CASRAAGSYNEQFF.

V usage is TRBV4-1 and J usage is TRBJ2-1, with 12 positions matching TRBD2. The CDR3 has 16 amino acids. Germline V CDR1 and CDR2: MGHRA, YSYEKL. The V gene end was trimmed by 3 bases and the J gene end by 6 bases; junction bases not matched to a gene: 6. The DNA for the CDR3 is TGCGCCAGCAGCCACGCCTCTAGCGGGGGGGCCAATGAGCAGTTCTTC. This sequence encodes CASSHASSGGANEQFF.

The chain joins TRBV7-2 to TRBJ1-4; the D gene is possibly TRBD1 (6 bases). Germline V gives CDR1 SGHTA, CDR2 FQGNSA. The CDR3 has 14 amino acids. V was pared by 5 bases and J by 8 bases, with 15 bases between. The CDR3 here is CASSPQGGSEKLFF. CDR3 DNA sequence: TGTGCCAGCAGCCCACAGGGAGGTTCAGAAAAACTGTTTTTT.

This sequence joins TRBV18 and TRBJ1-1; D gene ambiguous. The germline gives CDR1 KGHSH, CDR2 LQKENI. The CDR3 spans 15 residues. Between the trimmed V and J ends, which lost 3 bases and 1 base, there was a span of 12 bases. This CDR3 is CASSPGVLRNTEAFF. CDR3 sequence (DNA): TGTGCCAGCTCACCCGGTGTTTTGAGGAACACTGAAGCTTTCTTT.

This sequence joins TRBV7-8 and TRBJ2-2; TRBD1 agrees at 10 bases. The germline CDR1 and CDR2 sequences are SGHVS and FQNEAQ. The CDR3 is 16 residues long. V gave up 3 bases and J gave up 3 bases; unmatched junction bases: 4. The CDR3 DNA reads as TGTGCCAGCAGCTTCAGACAGGGGGCTGACACCGGGGAGCTGTTTTTT. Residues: CASSFRQGADTGELFF.

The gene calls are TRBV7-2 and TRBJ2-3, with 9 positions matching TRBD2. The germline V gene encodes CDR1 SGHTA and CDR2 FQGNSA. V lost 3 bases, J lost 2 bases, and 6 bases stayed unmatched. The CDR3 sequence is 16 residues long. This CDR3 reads CASSFISGGYTDTQYF. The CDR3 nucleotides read TGTGCCAGCAGCTTTATAAGCGGGGGGTACACAGATACGCAGTATTTT.

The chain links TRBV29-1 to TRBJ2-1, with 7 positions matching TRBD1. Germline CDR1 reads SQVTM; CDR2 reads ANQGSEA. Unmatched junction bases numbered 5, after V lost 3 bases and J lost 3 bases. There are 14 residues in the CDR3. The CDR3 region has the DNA TGCAGCGTTGACTTCTACAGGGGCTACAATGAGCAGTTCTTC. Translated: CSVDFYRGYNEQFF.

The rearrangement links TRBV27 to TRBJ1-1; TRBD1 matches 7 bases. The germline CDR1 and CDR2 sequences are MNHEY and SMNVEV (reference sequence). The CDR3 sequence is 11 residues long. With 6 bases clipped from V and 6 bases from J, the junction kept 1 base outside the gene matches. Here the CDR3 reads CASRTGSEAFF. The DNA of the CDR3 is TGTGCCAGCAGGACAGGGTCTGAAGCTTTCTTT.

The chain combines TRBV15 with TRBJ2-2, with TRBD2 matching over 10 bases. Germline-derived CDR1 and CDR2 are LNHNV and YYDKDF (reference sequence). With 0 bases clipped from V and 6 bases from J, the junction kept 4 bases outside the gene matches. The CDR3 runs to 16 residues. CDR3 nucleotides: TGTGCCACCAGCAGAGATCTAGCGGGAGACGCCGGGGAGCTGTTTTTT. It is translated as CATSRDLAGDAGELFF.

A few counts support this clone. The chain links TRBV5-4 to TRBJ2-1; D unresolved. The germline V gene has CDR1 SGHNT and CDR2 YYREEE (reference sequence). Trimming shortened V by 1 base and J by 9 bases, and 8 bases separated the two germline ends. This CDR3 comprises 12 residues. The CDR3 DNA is TGTGCCAGCAGCTTGAACTCCCCTGAGCAGTTCTTC. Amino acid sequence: CASSLNSPEQFF.

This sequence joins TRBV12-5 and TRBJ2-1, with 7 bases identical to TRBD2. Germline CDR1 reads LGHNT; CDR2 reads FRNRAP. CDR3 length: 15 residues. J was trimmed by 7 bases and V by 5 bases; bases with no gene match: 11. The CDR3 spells CASGKELTSRNEQFF. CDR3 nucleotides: TGTGCTAGTGGTAAGGAGTTGACTAGCCGGAATGAGCAGTTCTTC.

This CDR3 is CASSSQATRQGDYGYTF. CDR3 nucleotide sequence: TGTGCCAGCAGCTCGCAGGCAACACGGCAAGGGGACTATGGCTACACCTTC. J is TRBJ1-2 and V is TRBV7-2, with D perhaps TRBD1 (5 bases). Germline values: CDR1 SGHTA, CDR2 FQGNSA. The V gene lost 4 bases and the J gene lost 3 bases, with 21 bases spanning the gap. This CDR3 is 17 amino acids long. The complete variable domain, with remaining parts taken from reference TRBV7-2 and TRBJ1-2, reads GAGVSQSPSNKVTEKGKDVELRCDPISGHTALYWYRQSLGQGLEFLIYFQGNSAPDKSGLPSDRFSAERTGGSVSTLTIQRTQQEDSAVYLCASSSQATRQGDYGYTFGSGTRLTVV.

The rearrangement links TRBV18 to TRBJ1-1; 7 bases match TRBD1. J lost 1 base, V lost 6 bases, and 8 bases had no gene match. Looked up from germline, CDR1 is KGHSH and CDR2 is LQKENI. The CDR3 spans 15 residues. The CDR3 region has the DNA TGTGCCAGCTCGCCCCTCGGGACAGCGAACACTGAAGCTTTCTTT. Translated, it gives CASSPLGTANTEAFF.

CDR3 DNA sequence: TGTGCCAGCAGGAGGGACAGACCCATGAACACTGAAGCTTTCTTT. This encodes CASRRDRPMNTEAFF. The V call is TRBV5-4, the J call TRBJ1-1, with TRBD1 matching over 7 bases. The CDR3 length is 15 residues. The germline gives CDR1 SGHNT, CDR2 YYREEE (reference sequence). With V trimmed by 5 bases and J by 0 bases, 7 bases remained unmatched.

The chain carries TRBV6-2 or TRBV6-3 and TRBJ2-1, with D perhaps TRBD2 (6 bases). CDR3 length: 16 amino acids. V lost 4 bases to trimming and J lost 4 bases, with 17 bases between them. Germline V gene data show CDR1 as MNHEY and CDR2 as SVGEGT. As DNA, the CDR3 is TGTGCCAGCAGTTCCTACGTGGGGGGTAGGTACAATGAGCAGTTCTTC. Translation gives CASSSYVGGRYNEQFF.